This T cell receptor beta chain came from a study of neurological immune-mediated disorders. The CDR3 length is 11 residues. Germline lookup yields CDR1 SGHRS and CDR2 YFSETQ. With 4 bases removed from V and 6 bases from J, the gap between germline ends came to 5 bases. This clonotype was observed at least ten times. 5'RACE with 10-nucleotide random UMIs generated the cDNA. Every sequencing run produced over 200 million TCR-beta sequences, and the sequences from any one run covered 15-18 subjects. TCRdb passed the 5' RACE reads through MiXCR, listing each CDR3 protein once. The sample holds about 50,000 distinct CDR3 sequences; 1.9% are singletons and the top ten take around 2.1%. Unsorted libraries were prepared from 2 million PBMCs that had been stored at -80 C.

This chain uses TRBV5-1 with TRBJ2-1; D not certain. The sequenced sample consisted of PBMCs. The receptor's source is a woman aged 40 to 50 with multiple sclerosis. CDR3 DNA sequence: TGCGCCAGCAGCCCGGGCAATGAGCAGTTCTTC. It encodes CASSPGNEQFF.